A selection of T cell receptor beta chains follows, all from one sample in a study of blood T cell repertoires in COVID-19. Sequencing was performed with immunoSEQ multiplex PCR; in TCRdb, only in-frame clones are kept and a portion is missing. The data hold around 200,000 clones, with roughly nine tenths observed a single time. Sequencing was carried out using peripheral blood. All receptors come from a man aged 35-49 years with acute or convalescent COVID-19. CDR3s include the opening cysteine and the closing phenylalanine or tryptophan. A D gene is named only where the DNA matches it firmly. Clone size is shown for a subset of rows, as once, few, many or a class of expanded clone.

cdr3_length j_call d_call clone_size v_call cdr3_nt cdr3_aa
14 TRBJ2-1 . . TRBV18 TGTGCCAGCTCACCATATCCAGGGTACAATGAGCAGTTCTTC CASSPYPGYNEQFF
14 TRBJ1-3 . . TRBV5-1 TGCGCCAGCAGCTTGGGGGGAGACGGAAACACCATATATTTT CASSLGGDGNTIYF
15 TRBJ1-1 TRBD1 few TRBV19 TGTGCCAGTACCTGGCCCGGACAGGTGAACACTGAAGCTTTCTTT CASTWPGQVNTEAFF
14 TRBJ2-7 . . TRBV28 TGTGCCAGCAGTTTAACAGGCCGTTTATACGAGCAGTACTTC CASSLTGRLYEQYF
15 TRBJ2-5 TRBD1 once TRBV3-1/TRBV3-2 TGTGCCAGCAGCCATCGTACCCCCATTCAGGGGGCCCAGTACTTC CASSHRTPIQGAQYF
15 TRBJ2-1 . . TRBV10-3 TGTGCCATCAGAAGCGACGAGAGCTCCTACAATGAGCAGTTCTTC CAIRSDESSYNEQFF
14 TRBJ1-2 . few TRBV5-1 TGCGCCAGCAGCCCGGGTACGCTTAACTATGGCTACACCTTC CASSPGTLNYGYTF
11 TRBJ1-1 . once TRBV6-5 TGTGCCAGCAGCCGTAACACTGAAGCTTTCTTT CASSRNTEAFF
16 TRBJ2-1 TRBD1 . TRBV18 TGTGCCAGCTCACCGTCCTTACAGGGGTCCTACAATGAGCAGTTCTTC CASSPSLQGSYNEQFF
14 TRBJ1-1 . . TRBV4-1 TGCGCCAGCAGACCTCGGGGGGTGGGCACTGAAGCTTTCTTT CASRPRGVGTEAFF
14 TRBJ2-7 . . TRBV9 TGTGCCAGCAGCGTAGGGGGCAGGGGATACGAGCAGTACTTC CASSVGGRGYEQYF
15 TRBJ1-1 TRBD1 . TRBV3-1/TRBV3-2 TGTGCCAGCAGCCATTCCGACAGGGTGAACACTGAAGCTTTCTTT CASSHSDRVNTEAFF
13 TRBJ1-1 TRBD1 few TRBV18 TGTGCCAGCTCACCGACAGGGACCACTGAAGCTTTCTTT CASSPTGTTEAFF
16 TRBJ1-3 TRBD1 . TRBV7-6 TGTGCCAGCAGCGTCCCCGGGACAGGCTCTGGAAACACCATATATTTT CASSVPGTGSGNTIYF
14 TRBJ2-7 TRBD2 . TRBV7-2 TGTGCCAGCAGCCCTAGCGGGGGGGCCTACGAGCAGTACTTC CASSPSGGAYEQYF
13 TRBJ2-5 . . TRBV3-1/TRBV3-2 TGTGCCAGCAGCCATAGGGGAGGAGAGACCCAGTACTTC CASSHRGGETQYF
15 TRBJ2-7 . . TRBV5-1 TGCGCCAGCAGCCCCCTCCGACAGACCAACTACGAGCAGTACTTC CASSPLRQTNYEQYF
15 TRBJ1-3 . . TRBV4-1 TGCGCCAGCAGCCAAACACAGCTCTCTGGAAACACCATATATTTT CASSQTQLSGNTIYF
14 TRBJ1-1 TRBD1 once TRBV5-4 TGTGCCAGCAGCGAAAGACAGGGTGGTATCGAAGCTTTCTTT CASSERQGGIEAFF
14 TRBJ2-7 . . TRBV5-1 TGCGCCAGCAGCTTGGGGTCTCAGAAATACGAGCAGTACTTC CASSLGSQKYEQYF
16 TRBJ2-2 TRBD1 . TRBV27 TGTGCCAGCAGTTTATATGTGACAGGGGGACCCGGGGAGCTGTTTTTT CASSLYVTGGPGELFF
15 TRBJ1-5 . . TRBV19 TGTGCCAGTAGTATTTGGCTGAATAGCAATCAGCCCCAGCATTTT CASSIWLNSNQPQHF
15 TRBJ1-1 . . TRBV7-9 TGTGCCAGCAGCCGGAGGGAGGGGAGGGACACTGAAGCTTTCTTT CASSRREGRDTEAFF
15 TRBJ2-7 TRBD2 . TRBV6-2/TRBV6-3 TGTGCCAGCAGTTACTCGGGGGGGATGGTCTACGAGCAGTACTTC CASSYSGGMVYEQYF